The 10 T cell receptor beta chains below all came from one sample that was sequenced in a study of CD8 T cells in Susac syndrome. Reverse transcription used about 0.45 to 1 ug RNA and random hexamers. TCRdb fed the immunoSEQ multiplex PCR reads into MiXCR, producing one record per CDR3 protein. The data show approximately 150,000 distinct CDR3 sequences, around 94% seen once. What was sequenced was CD4+ T cells from PBMCs. The receptors were gathered from a human donor with multiple sclerosis.

The chain employs TRBV2 and TRBJ2-2, with D possibly being TRBD1 or TRBD2 (5 bases each). CDR1 and CDR2 from the germline V gene are SNHLY and FYNNEI. The CDR3 contains 12 residues. Trimming removed 6 bases from V and 5 bases from J, with 7 bases in between. CDR3 sequence: CASSRETGELFF. CDR3 DNA: TGTGCCAGCAGCAGGGAGACCGGGGAGCTGTTTTTT.

This chain links TRBV18 with TRBJ2-7; D remains ambiguous. Trimming took off 1 base at V and 5 bases at J, with 9 bases between the two ends. CDR3 size: 13 residues. CDR1 is KGHSH and CDR2 is LQKENI in the germline V gene. The CDR3 loop is CASSPHREDEQYF. In DNA form, the CDR3 reads TGTGCCAGCTCACCACACCGAGAGGACGAGCAGTACTTC.

The gene calls are TRBV12-3 or TRBV12-4 and TRBJ2-7; D is unresolved. The CDR3 has 13 residues. Trimming removed 3 bases at V and 3 bases at J, with 9 bases between. The CDR3 reads CASSFRNGYEQYF. The CDR3 DNA sequence: TGTGCCAGCAGTTTTAGGAACGGCTACGAGCAGTACTTC.

The chain joins TRBV7-2 to TRBJ2-2, with D perhaps TRBD1 or TRBD2 (5 bases each). The CDR3 is 14 residues long. The ends were cut back, 5 bases at V and 1 base at J, with 8 bases in the middle. Germline V lookup: CDR1 SGHTA, CDR2 FQGNSA. The CDR3 sequence is CASSRDVNTGELFF. The CDR3 nucleotides read TGTGCCAGCAGCCGGGACGTGAACACCGGGGAGCTGTTTTTT. The full variable domain, rest sourced from reference TRBV7-2 and TRBJ2-2, is GAGVSQSPSNKVTEKGKDVELRCDPISGHTALYWYRQSLGQGLEFLIYFQGNSAPDKSGLPSDRFSAERTGGSVSTLTIQRTQQEDSAVYLCASSRDVNTGELFFGEGSRLTVL.

The chain employs TRBV7-2 and TRBJ1-1; D is possibly TRBD1 (5 bases). V was pared by 4 bases and J by 0 bases, with 15 bases between. CDR3 length equals 16 residues. Germline lookup yields CDR1 SGHTA and CDR2 FQGNSA. Here the CDR3 reads CASSSGGTSVNTEAFF. In DNA, the CDR3 is TGTGCCAGCAGCTCCGGGGGGACGAGTGTGAACACTGAAGCTTTCTTT.

The chain recombines TRBV2 with TRBJ2-1, with D uncertain. CDR3 size: 13 residues. The germline gives CDR1 SNHLY, CDR2 FYNNEI. The V and J ends lost 6 bases and 9 bases respectively, with 15 bases between them. The DNA for the CDR3 is TGTGCCAGCAGGGCCAATACGTTGGGTGAGCAGTTCTTC. Residues: CASRANTLGEQFF. The full variable domain, in which reference TRBV2 and TRBJ2-1 provide the parts outside the CDR3, is EPEVTQTPSHQVTQMGQEVILRCVPISNHLYFYWYRQILGQKVEFLVSFYNNEISEKSEIFDDQFSVERPDGSNFTLKIRSTKLEDSAMYFCASRANTLGEQFFGPGTRLTVL.

The chain is built from TRBV30 and TRBJ2-3; weak D call: TRBD2 (6 bases). V was shortened by 3 bases and J by 3 bases, with 16 bases between the two germline ends. The CDR3 extends over 15 amino acids. In germline, CDR1 is GTSNPN, CDR2 SVGIG (reference sequence). DNA for the CDR3: TGTGCCTGGAGAGGGTGGGGAGGAAGGACAGATACGCAGTATTTT. Amino acid sequence: CAWRGWGGRTDTQYF.

In regard to this clonotype: The junction differs from germline at one of its ends, possibly a read error. The V call is TRBV25-1, the J call TRBJ2-7; the D gene is possibly TRBD2 (6 bases). The germline V gene has CDR1 MGHDK and CDR2 SYGVNS. CDR3 length: 12 residues. In nucleotides, the CDR3 is TGTGCCACCAGTACGGGGCGGGGCGAGCAGTACTTC. Protein sequence: CATSTGRGEQYF.

This chain connects TRBV9 to TRBJ2-3; D gene unclear. V was trimmed by 0 bases and J by 4 bases, leaving 0 bases between them. Per the germline V gene, CDR1 is SGDLS and CDR2 is YYNGEE. CDR3 length: 11 residues. Written as DNA, the CDR3 is TGTGCCAGCAGCGTAGCAGATACGCAGTATTTT. It yields the protein CASSVADTQYF.

The chain recombines TRBV15 with TRBJ1-5; unclear D gene. Germline values: CDR1 LNHNV, CDR2 YYDKDF (reference sequence). This CDR3 is built from 15 residues. The V gene lost 3 bases and the J gene lost 7 bases, with 16 bases spanning the gap. CDR3 region: CATSRDGEFRQPQHF. CDR3 nucleotides: TGTGCCACCAGCAGGGACGGGGAGTTTCGGCAGCCCCAGCATTTT.